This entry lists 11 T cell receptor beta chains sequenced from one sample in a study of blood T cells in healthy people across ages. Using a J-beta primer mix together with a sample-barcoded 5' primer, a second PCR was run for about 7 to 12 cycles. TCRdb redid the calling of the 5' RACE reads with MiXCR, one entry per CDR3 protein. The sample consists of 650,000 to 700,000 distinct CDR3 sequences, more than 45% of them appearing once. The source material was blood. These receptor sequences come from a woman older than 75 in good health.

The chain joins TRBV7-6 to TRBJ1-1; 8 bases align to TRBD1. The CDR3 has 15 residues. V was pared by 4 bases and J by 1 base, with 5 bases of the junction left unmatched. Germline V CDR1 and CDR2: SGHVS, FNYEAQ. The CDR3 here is CASSSQGGTNTEAFF. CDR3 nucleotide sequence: TGTGCCAGCAGCTCACAGGGGGGGACGAACACTGAAGCTTTCTTT.

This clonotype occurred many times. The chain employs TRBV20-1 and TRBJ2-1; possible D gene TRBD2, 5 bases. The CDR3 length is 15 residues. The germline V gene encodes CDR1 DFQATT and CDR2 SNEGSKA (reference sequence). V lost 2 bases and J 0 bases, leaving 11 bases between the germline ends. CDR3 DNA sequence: TGCAGTGCTAGATCGGGGTATAGCTCCTACAATGAGCAGTTCTTC. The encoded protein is CSARSGYSSYNEQFF.

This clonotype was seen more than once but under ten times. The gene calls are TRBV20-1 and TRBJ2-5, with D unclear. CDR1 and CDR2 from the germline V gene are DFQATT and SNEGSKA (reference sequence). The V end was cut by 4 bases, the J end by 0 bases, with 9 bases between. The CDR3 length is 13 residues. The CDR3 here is CSATRDNQETQYF. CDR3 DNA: TGCAGTGCTACCCGAGACAACCAAGAGACCCAGTACTTC.

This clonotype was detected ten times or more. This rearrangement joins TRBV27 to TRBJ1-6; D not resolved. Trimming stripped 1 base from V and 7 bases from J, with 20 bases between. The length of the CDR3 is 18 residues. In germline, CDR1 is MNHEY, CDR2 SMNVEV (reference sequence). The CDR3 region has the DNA TGTGCCAGCAGTTTATTATATCCGGGTGGAGCCCAAAATTCACCCCTCCACTTT. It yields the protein CASSLLYPGGAQNSPLHF.

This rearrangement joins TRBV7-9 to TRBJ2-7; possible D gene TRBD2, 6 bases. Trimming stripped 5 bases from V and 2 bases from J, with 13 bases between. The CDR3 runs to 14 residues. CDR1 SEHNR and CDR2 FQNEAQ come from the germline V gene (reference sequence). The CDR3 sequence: CASSPTGVAYEQYF. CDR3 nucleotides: TGTGCCAGCAGCCCGACGGGGGTGGCCTACGAGCAGTACTTC.

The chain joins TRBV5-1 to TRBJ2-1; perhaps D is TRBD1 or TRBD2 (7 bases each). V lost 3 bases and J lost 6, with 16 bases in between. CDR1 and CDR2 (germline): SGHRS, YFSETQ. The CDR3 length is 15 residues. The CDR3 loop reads CASSCGDREGNEQFF. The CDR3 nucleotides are TGCGCCAGCAGCTGCGGAGACAGGGAGGGCAATGAGCAGTTCTTC.

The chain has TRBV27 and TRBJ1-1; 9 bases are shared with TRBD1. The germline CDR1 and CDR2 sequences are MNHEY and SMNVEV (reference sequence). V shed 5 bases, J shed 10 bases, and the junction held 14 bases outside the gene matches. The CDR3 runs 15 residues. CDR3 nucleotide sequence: TGTGCCAGCAGTCCACACCCGGGACAGGGTCTAGGAGCTTTCTTT. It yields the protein CASSPHPGQGLGAFF.

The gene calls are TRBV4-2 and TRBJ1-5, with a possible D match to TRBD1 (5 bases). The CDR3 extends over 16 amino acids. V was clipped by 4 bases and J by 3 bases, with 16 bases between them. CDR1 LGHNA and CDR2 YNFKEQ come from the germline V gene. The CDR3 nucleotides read TGTGCCAGCAGCCGAGGGGATCTTTGGGACAATCAGCCCCAGCATTTT. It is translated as CASSRGDLWDNQPQHF.

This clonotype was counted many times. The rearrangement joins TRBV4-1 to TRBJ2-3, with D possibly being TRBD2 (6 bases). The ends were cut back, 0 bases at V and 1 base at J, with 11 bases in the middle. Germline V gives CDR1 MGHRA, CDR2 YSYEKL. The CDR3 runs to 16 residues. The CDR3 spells CASSQDTGAGTDTQYF. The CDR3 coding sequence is TGCGCCAGCAGCCAAGATACGGGAGCTGGCACAGATACGCAGTATTTT.

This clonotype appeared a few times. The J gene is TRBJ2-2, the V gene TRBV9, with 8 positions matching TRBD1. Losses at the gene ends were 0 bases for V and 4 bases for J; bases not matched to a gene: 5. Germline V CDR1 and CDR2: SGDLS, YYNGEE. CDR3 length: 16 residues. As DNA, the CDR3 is TGTGCCAGCAGCGTAGACTCAGGGGGCATCACCGGGGAGCTGTTTTTT. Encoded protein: CASSVDSGGITGELFF. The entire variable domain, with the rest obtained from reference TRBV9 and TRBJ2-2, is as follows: DSGVTQTPKHLITATGQRVTLRCSPRSGDLSVYWYQQSLDQGLQFLIQYYNGEERAKGNILERFSAQQFPDLHSELNLSSLELGDSALYFCASSVDSGGITGELFFGEGSRLTVL.

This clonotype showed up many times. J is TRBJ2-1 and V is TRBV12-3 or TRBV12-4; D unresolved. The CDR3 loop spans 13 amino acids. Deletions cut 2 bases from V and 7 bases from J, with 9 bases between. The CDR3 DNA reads TGTGCCAGCAGTTTATTTCTGCCGAATGAGCAGTTCTTC. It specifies CASSLFLPNEQFF.